Sequencing of this T cell receptor (beta chain) was carried out in a study of T-cell reconstitution after alpha-beta-depleted transplantation in children (dated by TCRdb to 2016 to 2017). At the level of the whole study: Using TCR repertoire profiling, the study followed T-cell immune reconstitution in a quantitative way in children after TCRalphabeta/CD19-depleted allogeneic hematopoietic cell transplantation.

The library was produced with PCR. The instrument given in TCRdb is Illumina HiSeq 2500. TCR library preparation used molecular barcoding, with unique molecular identifiers applied to normalize quantification of the TCRbeta repertoire. The public reads were reanalyzed by TCRdb: fastp trimming at Q25, MiXCR alignment, in-frame beta chains only. Rows merge per CDR3 protein into single entries with the most common DNA and genes. The sample table shows approximately 350,000 distinct CDR3 sequences, and about a tenth are seen once. The ten most abundant clones make up roughly 2.5% of the sample. The CDR3 spans 15 residues, from the cysteine through the phenylalanine. The retained sequence is limited to the CDR3, 45 bases, with the frame set at the first base. The germline V gene gives CDR1 as SGHVS and CDR2 as FNYEAQ. The germline V end is reduced by 5 bases and the J end by 6 bases; junction bases left unmatched: 7.

Remarks on this clonotype: Its antigen remains unidentified. No base quality values were provided; no much bigger clone lies one nucleotide off.

The receptor chain draws on TRBV7-6 and TRBJ1-4; TRBD1 lines up with 9 middle nucleotides. The clonotype originates from a human donor who donated a stem cell graft to a child with acute lymphoblastic leukemia. The sample here was PBMCs from the stem cell graft donor, taken from the stem cell graft. CDR3 region: CASSAEGDRDEKLFF. The nucleotides are TGTGCCAGCAGCGCCGAGGGGGACAGGGATGAAAAACTGTTTTTT.